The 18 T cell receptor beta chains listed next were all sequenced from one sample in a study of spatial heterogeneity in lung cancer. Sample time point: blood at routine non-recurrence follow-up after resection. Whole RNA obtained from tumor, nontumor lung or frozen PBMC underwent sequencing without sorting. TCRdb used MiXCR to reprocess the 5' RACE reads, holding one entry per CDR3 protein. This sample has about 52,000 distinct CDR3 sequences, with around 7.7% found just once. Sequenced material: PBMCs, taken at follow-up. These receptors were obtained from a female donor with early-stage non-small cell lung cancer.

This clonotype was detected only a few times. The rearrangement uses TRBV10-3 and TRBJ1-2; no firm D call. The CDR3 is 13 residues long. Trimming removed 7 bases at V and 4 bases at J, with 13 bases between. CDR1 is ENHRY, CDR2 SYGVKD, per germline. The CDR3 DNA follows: TGTGCCATCACCCCCGACCCTTCCTATGGCTACACCTTC. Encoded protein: CAITPDPSYGYTF.

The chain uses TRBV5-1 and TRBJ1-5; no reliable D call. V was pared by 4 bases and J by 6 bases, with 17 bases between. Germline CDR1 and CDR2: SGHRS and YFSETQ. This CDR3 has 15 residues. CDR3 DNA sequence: TGCGCCAGCAGCCCTTCTGGAGGGATAATTCAGCCCCAGCATTTT. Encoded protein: CASSPSGGIIQPQHF.

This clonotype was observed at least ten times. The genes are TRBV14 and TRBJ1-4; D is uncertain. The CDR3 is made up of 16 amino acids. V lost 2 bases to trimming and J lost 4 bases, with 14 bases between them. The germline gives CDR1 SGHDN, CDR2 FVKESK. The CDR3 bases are TGTGCCAGCAGCCAAATTCGAAACAGCCTTAATGAAAAACTGTTTTTT. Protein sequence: CASSQIRNSLNEKLFF.

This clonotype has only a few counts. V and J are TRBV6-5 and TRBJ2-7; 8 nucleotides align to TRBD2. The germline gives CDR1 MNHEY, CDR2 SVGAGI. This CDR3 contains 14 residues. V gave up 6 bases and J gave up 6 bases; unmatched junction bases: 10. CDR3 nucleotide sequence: TGTGCCAGCAGGAGTAGCGGGAACCACGGCGAGCAGTACTTC. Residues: CASRSSGNHGEQYF.

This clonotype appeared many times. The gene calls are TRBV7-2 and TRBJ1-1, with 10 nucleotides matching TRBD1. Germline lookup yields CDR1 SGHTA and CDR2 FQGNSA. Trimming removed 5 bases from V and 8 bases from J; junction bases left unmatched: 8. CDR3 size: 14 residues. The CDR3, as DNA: TGTGCCAGCAGCCCTCGGGACAGGGGACGAGAAGCTTTCTTT. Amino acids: CASSPRDRGREAFF. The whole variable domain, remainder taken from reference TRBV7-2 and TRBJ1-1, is GAGVSQSPSNKVTEKGKDVELRCDPISGHTALYWYRQSLGQGLEFLIYFQGNSAPDKSGLPSDRFSAERTGGSVSTLTIQRTQQEDSAVYLCASSPRDRGREAFFGQGTRLTVV.

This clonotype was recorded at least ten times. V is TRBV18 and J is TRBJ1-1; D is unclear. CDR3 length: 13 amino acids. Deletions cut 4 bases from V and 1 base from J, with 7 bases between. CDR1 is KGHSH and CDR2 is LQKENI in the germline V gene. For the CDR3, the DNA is TGTGCCAGCTCACTCCAGCAGAACACTGAAGCTTTCTTT. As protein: CASSLQQNTEAFF.

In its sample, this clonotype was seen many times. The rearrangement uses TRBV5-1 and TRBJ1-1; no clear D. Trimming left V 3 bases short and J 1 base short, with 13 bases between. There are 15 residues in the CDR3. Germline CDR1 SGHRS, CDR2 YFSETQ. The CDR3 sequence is CASSSLAPGNTEAFF. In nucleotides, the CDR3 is TGCGCCAGCAGCTCCCTCGCTCCGGGGAACACTGAAGCTTTCTTT.

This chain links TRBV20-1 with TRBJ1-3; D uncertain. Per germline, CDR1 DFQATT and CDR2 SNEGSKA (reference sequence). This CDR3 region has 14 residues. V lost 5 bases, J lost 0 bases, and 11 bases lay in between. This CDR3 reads CSAGLAGSGNTIYF. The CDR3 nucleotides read TGCAGTGCTGGGCTGGCTGGCTCTGGAAACACCATATATTTT.

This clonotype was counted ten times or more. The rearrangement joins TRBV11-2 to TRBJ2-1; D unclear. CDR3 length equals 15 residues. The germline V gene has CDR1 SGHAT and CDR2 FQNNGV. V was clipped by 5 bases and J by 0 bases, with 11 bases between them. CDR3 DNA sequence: TGTGCCAGCAGCCCGAGCGCGTCCTCCTACAATGAGCAGTTCTTC. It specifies CASSPSASSYNEQFF.

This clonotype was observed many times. CDR3 DNA: TGTGCCTGGAGTATAAGCCTCACAGATACGCAGTATTTT. Protein sequence: CAWSISLTDTQYF. The chain recombines TRBV30 with TRBJ2-3; D remains unclear. The CDR3 has 13 residues. CDR1 is GTSNPN and CDR2 is SVGIG in the germline V gene (reference sequence). The V end was cut by 2 bases, the J end by 2 bases, with 8 bases between.

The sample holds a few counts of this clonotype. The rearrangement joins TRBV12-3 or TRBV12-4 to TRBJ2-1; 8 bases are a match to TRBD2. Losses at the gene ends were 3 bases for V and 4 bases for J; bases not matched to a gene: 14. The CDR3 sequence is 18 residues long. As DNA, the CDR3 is TGTGCCAGCAGTTTGGACGGACTAGCAGTTGCGCTTTACAATGAGCAGTTCTTC. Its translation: CASSLDGLAVALYNEQFF.

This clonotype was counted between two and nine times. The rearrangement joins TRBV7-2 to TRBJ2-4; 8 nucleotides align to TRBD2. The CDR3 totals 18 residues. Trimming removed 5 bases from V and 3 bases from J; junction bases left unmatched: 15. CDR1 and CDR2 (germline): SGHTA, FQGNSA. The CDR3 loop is CASSRSPPTSAYKNIQYF. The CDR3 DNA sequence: TGTGCCAGCAGCCGATCCCCCCCGACTAGCGCGTACAAAAACATTCAGTACTTC.

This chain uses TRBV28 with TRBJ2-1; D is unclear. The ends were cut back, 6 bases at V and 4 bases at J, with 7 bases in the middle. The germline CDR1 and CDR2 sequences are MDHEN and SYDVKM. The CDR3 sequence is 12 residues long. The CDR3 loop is CASRGLYNEQFF. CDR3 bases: TGTGCCAGCAGAGGGTTATACAATGAGCAGTTCTTC. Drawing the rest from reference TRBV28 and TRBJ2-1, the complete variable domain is DVKVTQSSRYLVKRTGEKVFLECVQDMDHENMFWYRQDPGLGLRLIYFSYDVKMKEKGDIPEGYSVSREKKERFSLILESASTNQTSMYLCASRGLYNEQFFGPGTRLTVL.

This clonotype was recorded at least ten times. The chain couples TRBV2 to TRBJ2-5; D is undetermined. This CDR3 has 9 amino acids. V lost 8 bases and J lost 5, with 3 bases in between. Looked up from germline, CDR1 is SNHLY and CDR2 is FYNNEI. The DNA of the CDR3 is TGTGCCAGCGGGGAGACCCAGTACTTC. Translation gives CASGETQYF.

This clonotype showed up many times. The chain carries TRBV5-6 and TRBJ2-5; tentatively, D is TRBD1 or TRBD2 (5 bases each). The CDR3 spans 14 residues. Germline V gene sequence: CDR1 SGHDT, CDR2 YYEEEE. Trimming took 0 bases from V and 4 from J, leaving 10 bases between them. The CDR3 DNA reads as TGTGCCAGCAGCTTGGTGCCAGGGACAGAGACCCAGTACTTC. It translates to CASSLVPGTETQYF.

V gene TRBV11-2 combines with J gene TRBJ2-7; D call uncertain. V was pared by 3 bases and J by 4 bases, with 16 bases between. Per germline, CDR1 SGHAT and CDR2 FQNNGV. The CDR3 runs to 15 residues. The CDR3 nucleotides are TGTGCCAGCAGCTTTAACCCGACCCTGGGGTACGAGCAGTACTTC. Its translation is CASSFNPTLGYEQYF.

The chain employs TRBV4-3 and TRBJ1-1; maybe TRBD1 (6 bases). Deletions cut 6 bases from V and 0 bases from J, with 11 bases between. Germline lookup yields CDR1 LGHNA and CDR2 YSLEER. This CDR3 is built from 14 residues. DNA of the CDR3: TGCGCCAGCAGTTCAGGGGAGTTGAACACTGAAGCTTTCTTT. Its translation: CASSSGELNTEAFF.

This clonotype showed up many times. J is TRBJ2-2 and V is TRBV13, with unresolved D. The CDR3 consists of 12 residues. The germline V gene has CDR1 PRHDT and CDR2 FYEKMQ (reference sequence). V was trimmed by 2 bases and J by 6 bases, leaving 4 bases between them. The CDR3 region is CASSLLPGELFF. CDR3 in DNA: TGTGCCAGCAGCTTACTCCCCGGGGAGCTGTTTTTT.